A selection of T cell receptor beta chains follows, all from one sample in a study of control samples from healthy donors and cancer patients. Measured with immunoSEQ multiplex PCR; TCRdb has only the in-frame clones, and not every one. This table holds some 70,000 clones, 83% found once. Sequenced sample: blood. These receptors came from a man in his sixties in good health. CDR3s leave out the opening cysteine and the closing phenylalanine or tryptophan. The D gene is left open where the match is weak. Size is omitted from some rows. Given values are once, few, many or a class for expanded clones.

D,V,size,CDR3
-,TRBV18,-,ASSPDFYSYEQY
TRBD1,TRBV15,-,ATSRYRQGASGNTIY
-,TRBV9,-,ASSVVGSGVYNEQF
-,TRBV6-5,-,ASSYSAGNSYNEQF
-,TRBV4-1,-,ASSQGWGSTGELF
-,TRBV29-1,once,SVELWESSYNEQF
TRBD1,TRBV24-1,-,ATSGPNQGAYYGYT
-,TRBV30,-,AWGLGPTSGNTIY
-,TRBV5-1,-,ASMRESSGNTIY
-,TRBV5-1,-,ASSLTGPTDTQY
-,TRBV24-1,-,ATSDHSGYT
TRBD2,TRBV4-3,-,ASSQVLGTSGSGGELF
-,TRBV11-3,-,ASSSSRGTESSYEQY
-,TRBV16,-,ASTQGGNEQF
-,TRBV18,-,ASSPVGQSSGNTIY
TRBD2,TRBV7-9,few,ASSLLTSGSFDTQY